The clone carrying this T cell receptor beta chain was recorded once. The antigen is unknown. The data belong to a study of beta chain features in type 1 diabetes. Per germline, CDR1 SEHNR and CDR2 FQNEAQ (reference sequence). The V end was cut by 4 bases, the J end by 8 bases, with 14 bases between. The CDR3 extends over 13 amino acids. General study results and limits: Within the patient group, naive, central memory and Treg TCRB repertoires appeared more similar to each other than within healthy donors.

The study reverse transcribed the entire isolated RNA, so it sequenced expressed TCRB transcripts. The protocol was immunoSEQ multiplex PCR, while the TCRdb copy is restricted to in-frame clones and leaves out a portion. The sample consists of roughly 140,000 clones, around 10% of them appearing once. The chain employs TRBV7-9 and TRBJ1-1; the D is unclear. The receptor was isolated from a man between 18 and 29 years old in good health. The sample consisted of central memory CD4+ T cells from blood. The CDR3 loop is CASSSFRGREAFF. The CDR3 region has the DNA TGTGCCAGCAGCTCCTTCAGAGGACGGGAAGCTTTCTTT.